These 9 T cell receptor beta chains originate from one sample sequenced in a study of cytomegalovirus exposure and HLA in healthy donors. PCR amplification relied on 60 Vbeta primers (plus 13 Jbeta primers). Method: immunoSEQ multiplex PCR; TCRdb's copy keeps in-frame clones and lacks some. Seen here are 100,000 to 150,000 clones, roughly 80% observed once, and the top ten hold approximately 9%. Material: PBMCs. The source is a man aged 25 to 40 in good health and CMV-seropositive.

The CDR3 reads CASSPDFGGNEQFF. CDR3 coding DNA: TGTGCCAGCTCACCAGACTTCGGGGGCAATGAGCAGTTCTTC. The chain recombines TRBV18 with TRBJ2-1, with D perhaps TRBD2 (6 bases). The length of the CDR3 is 14 residues. The V gene lost 2 bases and the J gene lost 6 bases, with 11 bases spanning the gap. Germline CDR1 is KGHSH and CDR2 is LQKENI.

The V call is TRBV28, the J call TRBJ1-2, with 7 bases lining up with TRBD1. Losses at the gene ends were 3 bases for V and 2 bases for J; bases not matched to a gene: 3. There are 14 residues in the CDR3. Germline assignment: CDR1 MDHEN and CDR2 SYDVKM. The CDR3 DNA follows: TGTGCCAGCAGTTTGCCGACAGGGAACTATGGCTACACCTTC. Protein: CASSLPTGNYGYTF.

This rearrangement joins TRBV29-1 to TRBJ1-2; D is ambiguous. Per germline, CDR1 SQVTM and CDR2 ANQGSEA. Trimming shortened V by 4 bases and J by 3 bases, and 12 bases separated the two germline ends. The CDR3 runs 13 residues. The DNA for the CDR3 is TGCAGCGTTGGGGAGTCTCGGGACTATGGCTACACCTTC. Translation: CSVGESRDYGYTF.

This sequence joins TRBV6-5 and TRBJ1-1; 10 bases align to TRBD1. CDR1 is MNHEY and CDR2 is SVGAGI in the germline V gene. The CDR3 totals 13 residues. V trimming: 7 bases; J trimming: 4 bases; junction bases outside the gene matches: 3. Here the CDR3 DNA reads TGTGCCAGCACAAGGACAGGGGGCACTGAAGCTTTCTTT. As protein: CASTRTGGTEAFF.

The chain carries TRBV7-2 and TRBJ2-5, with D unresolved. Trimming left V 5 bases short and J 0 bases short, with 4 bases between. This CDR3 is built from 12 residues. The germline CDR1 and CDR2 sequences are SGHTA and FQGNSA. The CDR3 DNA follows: TGTGCCAGCAGCACTTACCAAGAGACCCAGTACTTC. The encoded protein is CASSTYQETQYF.

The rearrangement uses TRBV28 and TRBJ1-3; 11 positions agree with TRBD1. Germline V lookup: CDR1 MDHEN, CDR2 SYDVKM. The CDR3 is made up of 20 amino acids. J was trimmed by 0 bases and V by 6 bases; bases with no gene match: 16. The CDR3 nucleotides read TGTGCCAGCAGCCCAACTAGGACAGGGGGCCACTATCGCTCTGGAAACACCATATATTTT. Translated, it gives CASSPTRTGGHYRSGNTIYF. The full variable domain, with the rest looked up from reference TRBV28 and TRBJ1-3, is DVKVTQSSRYLVKRTGEKVFLECVQDMDHENMFWYRQDPGLGLRLIYFSYDVKMKEKGDIPEGYSVSREKKERFSLILESASTNQTSMYLCASSPTRTGGHYRSGNTIYFGEGSWLTVV.

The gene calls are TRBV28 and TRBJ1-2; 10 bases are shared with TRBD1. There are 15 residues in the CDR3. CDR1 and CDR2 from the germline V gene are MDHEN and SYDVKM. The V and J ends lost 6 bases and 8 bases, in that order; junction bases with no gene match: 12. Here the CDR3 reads CASRDSTGGRRGYTF. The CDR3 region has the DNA TGTGCCAGCAGAGACTCGACAGGGGGCCGAAGAGGCTACACCTTC.

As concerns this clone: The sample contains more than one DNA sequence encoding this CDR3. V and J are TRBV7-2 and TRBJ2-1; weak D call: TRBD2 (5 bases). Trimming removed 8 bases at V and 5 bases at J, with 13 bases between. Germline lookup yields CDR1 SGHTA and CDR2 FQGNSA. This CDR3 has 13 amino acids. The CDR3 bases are TGTGCCAGCGGCACTAGAATCCACAATGAGCAGTTCTTC. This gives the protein CASGTRIHNEQFF.

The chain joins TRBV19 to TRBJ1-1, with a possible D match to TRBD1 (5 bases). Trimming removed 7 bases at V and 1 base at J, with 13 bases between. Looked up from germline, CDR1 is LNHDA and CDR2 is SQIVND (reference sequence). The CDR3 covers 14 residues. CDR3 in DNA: TGTGCCAGTATGGGCGGGGGGTGGAACACTGAAGCTTTCTTT. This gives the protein CASMGGGWNTEAFF.